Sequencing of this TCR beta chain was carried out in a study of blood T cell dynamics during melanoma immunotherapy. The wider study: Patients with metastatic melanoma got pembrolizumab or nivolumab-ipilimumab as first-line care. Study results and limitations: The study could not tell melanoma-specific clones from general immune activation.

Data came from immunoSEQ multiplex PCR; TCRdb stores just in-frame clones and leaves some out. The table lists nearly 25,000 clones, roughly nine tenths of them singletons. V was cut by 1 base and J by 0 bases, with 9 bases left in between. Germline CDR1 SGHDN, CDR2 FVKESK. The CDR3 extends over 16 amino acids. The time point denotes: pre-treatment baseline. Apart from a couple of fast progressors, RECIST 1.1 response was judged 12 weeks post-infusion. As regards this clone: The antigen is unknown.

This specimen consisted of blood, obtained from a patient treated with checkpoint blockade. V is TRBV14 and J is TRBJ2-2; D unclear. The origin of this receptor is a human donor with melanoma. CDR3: CASSQVGGTNTGELFF. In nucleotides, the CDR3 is TGTGCCAGCAGCCAAGTCGGTGGTACGAACACCGGGGAGCTGTTTTTT.